This T cell receptor beta chain stems from a study of T-cell reconstitution after alpha-beta-depleted transplantation in children. Preparation of the TCRbeta library used unique molecular identifiers. TCRdb used MiXCR to reprocess the PCR reads, holding one entry per CDR3 protein. The sample carries approximately 230,000 distinct CDR3 sequences, roughly a quarter recorded once. Findings and limits, study-wide: At around two months after transplant, the alpha-beta T cells were reportedly derived from several hundred expanded clones that came from non-depleted graft cells.

Remarks on this clonotype: Its specificity is not known.

Germline assignment: CDR1 DFQATT and CDR2 SNEGSKA (reference sequence). The CDR3 runs to 16 residues. Unmatched junction bases numbered 6, after V lost 1 base and J lost 5 bases. The sequence derives from a female patient between 2 and 15 years old who had a stem cell transplant for congenital amegakaryocytic thrombocytopenia, so the T cells may come from the graft donor. Specimen: PBMCs, mostly from graft donor cells, collected 360 days after TCRalphabeta/CD19-depleted stem cell transplant. This rearrangement joins TRBV20-1 to TRBJ2-3, with 13 positions matching TRBD2. The CDR3 DNA is TGCAGTGCTAGAGTTGCCACTAGCGGGGGGGGAGATACGCAGTATTTT. Amino acids: CSARVATSGGGDTQYF.